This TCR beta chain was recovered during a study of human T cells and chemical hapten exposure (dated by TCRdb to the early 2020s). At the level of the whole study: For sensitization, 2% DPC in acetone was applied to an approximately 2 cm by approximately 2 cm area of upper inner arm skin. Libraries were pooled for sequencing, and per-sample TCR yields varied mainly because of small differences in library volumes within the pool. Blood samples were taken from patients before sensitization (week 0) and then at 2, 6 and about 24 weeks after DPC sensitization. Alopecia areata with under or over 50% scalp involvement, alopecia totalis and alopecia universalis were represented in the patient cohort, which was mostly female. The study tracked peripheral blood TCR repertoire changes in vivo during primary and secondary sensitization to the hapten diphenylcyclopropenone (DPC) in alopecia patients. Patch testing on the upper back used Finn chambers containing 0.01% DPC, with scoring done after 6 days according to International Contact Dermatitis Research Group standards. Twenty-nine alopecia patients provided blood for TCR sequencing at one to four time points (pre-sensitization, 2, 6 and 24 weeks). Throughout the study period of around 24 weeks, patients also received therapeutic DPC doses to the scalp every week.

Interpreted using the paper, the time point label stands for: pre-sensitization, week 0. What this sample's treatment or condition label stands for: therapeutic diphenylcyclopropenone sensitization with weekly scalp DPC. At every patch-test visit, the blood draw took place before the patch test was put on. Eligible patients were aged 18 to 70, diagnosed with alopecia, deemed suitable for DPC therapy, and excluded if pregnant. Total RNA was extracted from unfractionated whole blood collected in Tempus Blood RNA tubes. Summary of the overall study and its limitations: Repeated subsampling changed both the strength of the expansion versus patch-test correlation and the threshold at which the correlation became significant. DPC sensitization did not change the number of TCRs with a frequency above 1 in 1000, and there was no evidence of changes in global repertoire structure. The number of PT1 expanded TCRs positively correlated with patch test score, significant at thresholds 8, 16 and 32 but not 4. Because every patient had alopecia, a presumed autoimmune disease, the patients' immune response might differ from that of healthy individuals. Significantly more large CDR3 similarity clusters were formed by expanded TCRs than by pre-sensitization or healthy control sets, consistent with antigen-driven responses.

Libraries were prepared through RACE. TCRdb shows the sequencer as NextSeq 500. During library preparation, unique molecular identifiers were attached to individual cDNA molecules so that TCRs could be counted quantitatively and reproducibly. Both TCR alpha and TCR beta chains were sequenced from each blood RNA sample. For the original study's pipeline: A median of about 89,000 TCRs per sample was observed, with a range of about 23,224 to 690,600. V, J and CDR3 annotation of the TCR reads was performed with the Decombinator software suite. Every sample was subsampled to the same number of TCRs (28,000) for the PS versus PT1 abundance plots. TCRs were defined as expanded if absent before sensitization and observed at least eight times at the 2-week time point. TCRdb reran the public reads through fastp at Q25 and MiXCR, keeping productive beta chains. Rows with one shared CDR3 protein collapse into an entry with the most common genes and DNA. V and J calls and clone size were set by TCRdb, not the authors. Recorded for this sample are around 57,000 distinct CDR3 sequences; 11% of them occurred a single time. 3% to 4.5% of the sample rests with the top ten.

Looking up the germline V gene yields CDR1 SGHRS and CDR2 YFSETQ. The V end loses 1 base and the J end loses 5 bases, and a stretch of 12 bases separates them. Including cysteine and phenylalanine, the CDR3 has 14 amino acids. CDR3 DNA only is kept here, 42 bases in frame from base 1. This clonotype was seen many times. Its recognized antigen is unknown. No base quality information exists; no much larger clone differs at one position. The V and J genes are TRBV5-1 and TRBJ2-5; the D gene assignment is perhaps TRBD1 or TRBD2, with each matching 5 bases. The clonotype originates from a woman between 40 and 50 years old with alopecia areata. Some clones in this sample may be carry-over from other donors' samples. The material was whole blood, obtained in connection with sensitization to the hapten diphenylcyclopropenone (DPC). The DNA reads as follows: TGCGCCAGCAGCTTGATCGGGGCGCGGGAGACCCAGTACTTC. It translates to CASSLIGARETQYF.